A selection of T cell receptor beta chains follows, all from one sample in a study of CD8+CD57+ T cells in acquired aplastic anemia. In TCRdb, the reads were re-called with MiXCR into one record per CDR3 protein. Here the sample spans around 170,000 distinct CDR3 sequences, 55% to 80% being singletons. The sequencing sample was made of sorted CD4+, CD8+, or CD8+CD57+ T cells (not recorded which) from PBMCs. The receptors were sampled from a human donor in good health. Each CDR3 is given with its conserved first and last residue. The D gene is left open where the match is weak. A row's size may be missing; if present it is once, few, many or a size class.

clone size,D gene,V gene,J gene,CDR3 protein,CDR3 DNA
NA,NA,TRBV7-2,TRBJ2-2,CASSDRGPPNTGELFF,TGTGCCAGCAGCGATCGGGGACCGCCGAACACCGGGGAGCTGTTTTTT
many,NA,TRBV5-5,TRBJ1-2,CASIPPRGDGYGYTF,TGTGCCAGCATCCCACCCCGGGGGGATGGCTATGGCTACACCTTC
few,NA,TRBV29-1,TRBJ2-7,CSVEVGGPYEQYF,TGCAGCGTGGAGGTCGGGGGTCCCTACGAGCAGTACTTC
many,NA,TRBV6-1,TRBJ2-1,CASSVAKTTYNEQFF,TGTGCCAGCAGTGTAGCGAAAACCACCTACAATGAGCAGTTCTTC
few,TRBD2,TRBV24-1,TRBJ2-1,CATSDLSSGGLNEQFF,TGTGCCACCAGTGATTTGAGTAGCGGGGGGTTGAATGAGCAGTTCTTC
NA,NA,TRBV11-2,TRBJ2-7,CASSSIHEQYF,TGTGCCAGCAGCTCGATCCACGAGCAGTACTTC
NA,NA,TRBV29-1,TRBJ2-1,CSVTERGGAFRYNEQFF,TGCAGCGTAACCGAAAGAGGGGGGGCCTTTAGATACAATGAGCAGTTCTTC
NA,TRBD2,TRBV19,TRBJ2-1,CASSIGLAGNEQFF,TGTGCCAGTAGTATTGGTCTAGCGGGCAATGAGCAGTTCTTC
NA,NA,TRBV20-1,TRBJ2-7,CSARWEISYEQYF,TGCAGTGCTAGATGGGAGATATCCTACGAGCAGTACTTC
NA,NA,TRBV25-1,TRBJ1-3,CASSESGGGNTIYF,TGTGCCAGCAGTGAATCCGGGGGTGGAAACACCATATATTTT
many,NA,TRBV5-5,TRBJ1-2,CASSLGLVTGWYGYTF,TGTGCCAGCAGCTTGGGATTGGTTACAGGGTGGTACGGCTACACCTTC
few,NA,TRBV9,TRBJ2-5,CASSAPNSRRFQETQYF,TGTGCCAGCAGCGCCCCTAATTCACGGAGATTCCAAGAGACCCAGTACTTC
few,TRBD2,TRBV24-1,TRBJ2-3,CASSLSYAGGADTQYF,TGTGCCAGCAGTTTATCATATGCGGGAGGAGCAGATACGCAGTATTTT
once,TRBD2,TRBV2,TRBJ2-4,CASSRMPRLAGLAQYF,TGTGCCAGCAGTCGAATGCCGAGACTAGCGGGACTAGCTCAGTACTTC
NA,TRBD1,TRBV7-9,TRBJ2-7,CASSPPGQGALYEQYF,TGTGCCAGCAGCCCTCCGGGACAGGGGGCCCTCTACGAGCAGTACTTC
NA,NA,TRBV20-1,TRBJ2-5,CSARTVLGGDQYF,TGCAGTGCTAGGACAGTCCTTGGCGGGGACCAGTACTTC
NA,NA,TRBV20-1,TRBJ2-5,CSARGGQYF,TGCAGTGCTAGGGGGGGCCAGTACTTC
NA,NA,TRBV10-3,TRBJ2-3,CAISGLDTDTQYF,TGTGCCATCAGTGGACTCGACACAGATACGCAGTATTTT
many,TRBD1,TRBV20-1,TRBJ2-7,CSARGTATYEQYF,TGCAGTGCTAGGGGGACAGCTACCTACGAGCAGTACTTC
few,NA,TRBV25-1,TRBJ2-7,CASSLDPSYEQYF,TGTGCCAGCAGCTTGGACCCCTCCTACGAGCAGTACTTC
NA,NA,TRBV29-1,TRBJ1-2,CSEGTAGGYTF,TGCAGCGAGGGGACGGCCGGGGGCTACACCTTC
few,NA,TRBV7-3,TRBJ2-5,CASSLVGGETQYF,TGTGCCAGCAGCTTAGTCGGAGGGGAGACCCAGTACTTC
many,TRBD1,TRBV7-6,TRBJ1-5,CASSSTQQVQGNQPQHF,TGTGCCAGCAGCTCCACCCAGCAAGTACAGGGGAACCAGCCCCAGCATTTT
NA,NA,TRBV6-5,TRBJ1-6,CASSYTSGHNSPLHF,TGTGCCAGCAGTTACACTTCAGGGCACAATTCACCCCTCCACTTT
NA,NA,TRBV20-1,TRBJ2-7,CSARKGDEQYF,TGCAGTGCTAGAAAAGGGGACGAGCAGTACTTC
many,TRBD1,TRBV19,TRBJ1-1,CASSWDRANTEAFF,TGTGCCAGTAGCTGGGACAGGGCGAACACTGAAGCTTTCTTT
few,NA,TRBV20-1,TRBJ2-7,CSAIVPGTPTPYEQYF,TGCAGTGCTATCGTCCCTGGGACTCCTACTCCCTACGAGCAGTACTTC
NA,NA,TRBV20-1,TRBJ2-7,CSARRESEQYF,TGCAGTGCTAGGAGGGAATCTGAGCAGTACTTC
NA,TRBD2,TRBV3-1,TRBJ2-2,CASSLGLAGAGELFF,TGTGCCAGCAGCCTAGGACTAGCGGGAGCCGGGGAGCTGTTTTTT
NA,NA,TRBV2,TRBJ2-7,CASSEIGIWYF,TGTGCCAGCAGTGAAATCGGTATCTGGTACTTC
NA,TRBD1,TRBV6-1,TRBJ1-5,CASSEWTGVGQPQHF,TGTGCCAGCAGTGAATGGACAGGGGTCGGTCAGCCCCAGCATTTT
medium-sized,TRBD1,TRBV24-1,TRBJ2-3,CATSDLRQGSDTQYF,TGTGCCACCAGTGATCTTAGACAGGGGTCAGATACGCAGTATTTT
once,NA,TRBV19,TRBJ2-1,CASRDMGRSRNEQFF,TGTGCCAGTAGGGACATGGGACGCAGTCGGAATGAGCAGTTCTTC
NA,NA,TRBV12-3/TRBV12-4,TRBJ2-7,CASSGGSSEGSYEQYF,TGTGCCAGCAGTGGGGGCAGTTCGGAAGGATCCTACGAGCAGTACTTC
many,TRBD2,TRBV2,TRBJ2-1,CASANFGLAGPNEQFF,TGTGCCAGCGCGAACTTTGGACTAGCGGGGCCTAATGAGCAGTTCTTC
many,TRBD1,TRBV6-5,TRBJ1-6,CASSYSRGRNSPLHF,TGTGCCAGCAGTTATAGCAGGGGGCGGAATTCACCCCTCCACTTT
NA,TRBD1,TRBV7-2,TRBJ2-7,CASNAGGEQYF,TGTGCCAGCAACGCAGGGGGTGAGCAGTACTTC
NA,NA,TRBV24-1,TRBJ2-2,CATSETGRFTGELFF,TGTGCCACCAGTGAGACGGGGCGCTTCACCGGGGAGCTGTTTTTT
NA,NA,TRBV9,TRBJ2-1,CAGRKSGGGDNEQFF,TGTGCCGGCAGGAAGAGCGGAGGGGGGGACAATGAGCAGTTCTTC
few,NA,TRBV2,TRBJ2-1,CASSESGRSYNEQFF,TGTGCCAGCAGTGAAAGCGGGCGGTCCTACAATGAGCAGTTCTTC
many,TRBD1,TRBV4-1,TRBJ2-7,CASSHEGGTGSYEQYF,TGCGCCAGCAGCCATGAAGGCGGGACAGGGTCCTACGAGCAGTACTTC
NA,NA,TRBV15,TRBJ2-2,CATTQDGNTGELFF,TGTGCCACCACTCAGGACGGGAACACCGGGGAGCTGTTTTTT
NA,NA,TRBV7-3,TRBJ1-5,CASSSGGLNQPQHF,TGTGCCAGCAGCTCGGGTGGGCTCAATCAGCCCCAGCATTTT
many,TRBD1,TRBV6-4,TRBJ1-2,CASSPGTGVGYTF,TGTGCCAGCAGCCCCGGGACAGGAGTCGGCTACACCTTC
NA,TRBD2,TRBV5-5,TRBJ2-7,CASSLGFAGVSSYEQYF,TGTGCCAGCAGCTTGGGTTTTGCGGGGGTGAGCTCCTACGAGCAGTACTTC
NA,NA,TRBV19,TRBJ2-1,CASSISLREQFF,TGTGCCAGTAGTATATCGTTACGCGAGCAGTTCTTC
NA,NA,TRBV6-2/TRBV6-3,TRBJ2-3,CASSYKSVSWRTDAQYF,TGTGCCAGCAGCTACAAATCCGTTAGTTGGCGCACAGATGCGCAGTATTTT
NA,NA,TRBV25-1,TRBJ2-1,CASSEFYKTSDYNEQFF,TGTGCCAGCAGTGAATTTTACAAGACTAGTGACTACAATGAGCAGTTCTTC
few,TRBD2,TRBV20-1,TRBJ2-7,CSATRLAGGPDEQYF,TGCAGTGCTACCAGACTAGCGGGAGGGCCGGATGAGCAGTACTTC
NA,TRBD2,TRBV20-1,TRBJ2-7,CSARLAGGEQYF,TGCAGTGCTAGACTAGCGGGTGGGGAGCAGTACTTC
NA,NA,TRBV20-1,TRBJ1-2,CSAIGHPFNGYTF,TGCAGTGCGATAGGTCATCCCTTCAATGGCTACACCTTC
NA,NA,TRBV10-3,TRBJ2-7,CASSPDAYEQYF,TGTGCCAGCAGTCCAGATGCCTACGAGCAGTACTTC
NA,NA,TRBV7-2,TRBJ2-7,CASRSRINSYEQYF,TGTGCCAGCAGGTCACGGATCAACTCCTACGAGCAGTACTTC
NA,NA,TRBV7-8,TRBJ2-7,CASRYRDIEYEQYF,TGTGCCAGCAGGTACCGGGACATTGAATACGAGCAGTACTTC
few,NA,TRBV6-5,TRBJ2-2,CASSSSAGELFF,TGTGCCAGCAGTTCCTCGGCTGGGGAGCTGTTTTTT